The 28 T cell receptor beta chains below all came from one sample that was sequenced in a study of cytomegalovirus exposure and HLA in healthy donors. PCR involved 60 Vbeta and 13 Jbeta primers. Some clones are missing from TCRdb's copy, which holds only in-frame ones; the method was immunoSEQ multiplex PCR. The sample lists fewer than 150,000 clones, about 73% occurring once. Sequenced: PBMCs. The receptors come from a woman in her 50s in good health and CMV-seropositive.

The chain joins TRBV7-8 to TRBJ2-7; the match to TRBD1 covers 8 bases. Germline V CDR1 and CDR2: SGHVS, FQNEAQ. The V and J ends lost 4 bases and 5 bases, in that order; junction bases with no gene match: 28. The CDR3 consists of 21 residues. This chain's CDR3 is CASSSRFQPRFAGTGGNEQYF. CDR3 nucleotide sequence: TGTGCCAGCAGCTCCCGGTTTCAACCCCGGTTTGCCGGGACAGGCGGGAACGAGCAGTACTTC.

The J gene is TRBJ1-2, the V gene TRBV11-2, with TRBD1 identical over 8 bases. V lost 3 bases, J lost 6 bases, and 9 bases stayed unmatched. The CDR3 is 15 amino acids. Germline V gives CDR1 SGHAT, CDR2 FQNNGV. The CDR3 nucleotides are TGTGCCAGCAGCTTCGGGTTCAGGGGGCGAGATGGCTACACCTTC. It encodes CASSFGFRGRDGYTF.

The chain carries TRBV5-6 and TRBJ2-1; perhaps TRBD2 as D (5 bases). The germline V gene encodes CDR1 SGHDT and CDR2 YYEEEE. This CDR3 is 16 amino acids long. V dropped 1 base and J dropped 2 bases, with 13 bases sitting between them. Here the CDR3 reads CASSLYSTGTYNEQFF. The CDR3 DNA sequence: TGTGCCAGCAGCTTGTATAGCACGGGAACCTACAATGAGCAGTTCTTC.

This clone was seen a handful of times. The chain uses TRBV6-5 and TRBJ1-2, with D possibly being TRBD1 (5 bases). Germline V lookup: CDR1 MNHEY, CDR2 SVGAGI. Deletions cut 8 bases from V and 3 bases from J, with 13 bases between. The CDR3 length is 13 residues. The CDR3 reads CASSGTPDYGYTF. For the CDR3, the DNA is TGTGCCAGCTCCGGGACTCCAGACTATGGCTACACCTTC.

This chain links TRBV5-5 with TRBJ1-4; D perhaps matches TRBD1 (5 bases). Trimming took 7 bases from V and 7 from J, leaving 20 bases between them. The CDR3 extends over 15 amino acids. CDR1 is SGHKS, CDR2 YYEKEE, per germline (reference sequence). The CDR3 spells CASAPRGGAIEKLFF. For the CDR3, the DNA is TGTGCCAGCGCTCCCCGAGGAGGGGCGATTGAAAAACTGTTTTTT.

The rearrangement joins TRBV9 to TRBJ1-1, with D hard to call. From germline, CDR1 is SGDLS and CDR2 YYNGEE. The CDR3 length is 13 residues. The ends were cut back, 1 base at V and 2 bases at J, with 6 bases in the middle. CDR3 nucleotides: TGTGCCAGCAGCGTATTCCTTAACACTGAAGCTTTCTTT. Its translation: CASSVFLNTEAFF.

This clone has just one count. The V gene is TRBV5-4, the J gene TRBJ1-2; D is ambiguous. V lost 4 bases and J lost 6, with 16 bases in between. The CDR3 runs to 14 residues. Per germline, CDR1 SGHNT and CDR2 YYREEE (reference sequence). CDR3 bases: TGTGCCAGCAGCGATGACAAACTCCGAGATGGCTACACCTTC. This sequence encodes CASSDDKLRDGYTF.

This chain connects TRBV29-1 to TRBJ2-7, with a possible D match to TRBD1 (6 bases). Germline V gives CDR1 SQVTM, CDR2 ANQGSEA. The CDR3 runs 13 residues. Trimming cost V 4 bases and J 0 bases, with 10 bases left between them. The CDR3 nucleotides read TGCAGCGTTGTGGGGACAACCTCCTACGAGCAGTACTTC. As protein: CSVVGTTSYEQYF.

The V gene is TRBV6-1, the J gene TRBJ2-5, with 10 bases fitting TRBD2. This CDR3 has 14 amino acids. The ends lost 6 bases at V and 5 bases at J; junction bases unmatched: 6. Per germline, CDR1 MNHNS and CDR2 SASEGT. The CDR3 sequence is CASRTQLAGETQYF. CDR3 nucleotides: TGTGCCAGCAGGACTCAACTAGCGGGGGAGACCCAGTACTTC.

As to this clone: The junction departs from the called germline gene at one end, perhaps through a read error. This chain uses TRBV15 with TRBJ2-6; D call uncertain. Germline CDR1 is LNHNV and CDR2 is YYDKDF (reference sequence). CDR3 size: 15 residues. CDR3 sequence: CSTSRDLSGANVLTF. CDR3 nucleotide sequence: TGTTCCACCAGCAGAGACCTTTCTGGGGCCAACGTCCTGACTTTC.

J is TRBJ1-5 and V is TRBV10-1; D possibly corresponds to TRBD1 (6 bases). The CDR3 covers 16 residues. Trimming took 7 bases from V and 0 from J, leaving 16 bases between them. Germline V lookup: CDR1 WNHNN, CDR2 SYGVQD (reference sequence). DNA for the CDR3: TGCGCCAGCAACAGGGAAGGGGGATATAGCAATCAGCCCCAGCATTTT. The encoded protein is CASNREGGYSNQPQHF.

V is TRBV5-8 and J is TRBJ2-2, with 8 bases aligning to TRBD2. CDR1 and CDR2 from the germline V gene are SGHTS and YDEGEE. The CDR3 consists of 15 residues. V lost 2 bases to trimming and J lost 1 base; unmatched junction nucleotides: 1. The CDR3 DNA reads TGTGCCAGCAGCTTAGCGGGGGTGAACACCGGGGAGCTGTTTTTT. Encoded protein: CASSLAGVNTGELFF.

The rearrangement links TRBV5-8 to TRBJ2-3, with 9 bases lining up with TRBD1. Germline CDR1 reads SGHTS; CDR2 reads YDEGEE. V lost 1 base to trimming and J lost 4 bases; unmatched junction nucleotides: 4. The length of the CDR3 is 15 residues. The CDR3 here is CASSLSGTGPDTQYF. The CDR3 DNA reads as TGTGCCAGCAGCTTGAGCGGGACAGGGCCAGATACGCAGTATTTT.

This chain links TRBV29-1 with TRBJ1-1; D gene ambiguous. V lost 2 bases and J 6 bases, leaving 7 bases between the germline ends. Germline assignment: CDR1 SQVTM and CDR2 ANQGSEA. The CDR3 consists of 11 residues. In nucleotides, the CDR3 is TGCAGCGTTGAACCCCCGGCTGAAGCTTTCTTT. It specifies CSVEPPAEAFF.

The J gene is TRBJ2-1, the V gene TRBV11-3, with D uncertain. Germline V gene data show CDR1 as SGHNT and CDR2 as YENEEA. Trimming took 0 bases from V and 3 from J, leaving 3 bases between them. This CDR3 region has 13 residues. CDR3 amino acids: CASSLEYYNEQFF. CDR3 nucleotides: TGTGCCAGCAGCTTAGAGTACTACAATGAGCAGTTCTTC.

The rearrangement links TRBV5-4 to TRBJ1-6; unclear D gene. Germline loops: CDR1 SGHNT, CDR2 YYREEE (reference sequence). V was trimmed by 0 bases and J by 4 bases, leaving 5 bases between them. The CDR3 is 14 amino acids. CDR3 loop: CASSLGQYNSPLHF. DNA for the CDR3: TGTGCCAGCAGCTTGGGGCAGTATAATTCACCCCTCCACTTT.

A note on this clone: A read error may be the cause here, since a much bigger clone is one base away. This sequence joins TRBV11-3 and TRBJ2-6, with D unclear. This CDR3 has 13 amino acids. CDR1 is SGHNT and CDR2 is YENEEA in the germline V gene. With 5 bases removed from V and 0 bases from J, the gap between germline ends came to 2 bases. In DNA, the CDR3 is TGTGCCAGCAGCCACTCTGGGGCCAACGTCCTGACTTTC. It is translated as CASSHSGANVLTF.

This clone was recorded once. V is TRBV4-1 and J is TRBJ2-1; maybe TRBD1 (6 bases). The CDR3 consists of 15 residues. V was cut by 4 bases and J by 0 bases, with 10 bases left in between. Germline V gene data show CDR1 as MGHRA and CDR2 as YSYEKL. CDR3 sequence (DNA): TGCGCCAGCAGCCCAGGGGCTATCTCCTACAATGAGCAGTTCTTC. The encoded protein is CASSPGAISYNEQFF.

This chain links TRBV30 with TRBJ1-4; D is undetermined. Germline V gene sequence: CDR1 GTSNPN, CDR2 SVGIG (reference sequence). CDR3 length: 11 residues. V was clipped by 8 bases and J by 8 bases, with 12 bases between them. In nucleotides, the CDR3 is TGTGCCCGCGGGGATCTGGAAAAACTGTTTTTT. Its protein is CARGDLEKLFF. Full variable domain (remainder filled in from reference TRBV30 and TRBJ1-4): SQTIHQWPATLVQPVGSPLSLECTVEGTSNPNLYWYRQAAGRGLQLLFYSVGIGQISSEVPQNLSASRPQDRQFILSSKKLLLSDSGFYLCARGDLEKLFFGSGTQLSVL.

The chain employs TRBV5-5 and TRBJ2-3; TRBD2 matches at 7 bases. Per the germline V gene, CDR1 is SGHKS and CDR2 is YYEKEE (reference sequence). There are 14 residues in the CDR3. V lost 2 bases to trimming and J lost 4 bases; unmatched junction nucleotides: 4. The CDR3 region is CASSFGGDADTQYF. The CDR3, as DNA: TGTGCCAGCAGCTTTGGGGGGGACGCAGATACGCAGTATTTT.

The rearrangement links TRBV4-1 to TRBJ2-2; 7 nucleotides agree with TRBD2. Trimming took 3 bases from V and 3 from J; bases not matched to a gene: 13. Germline-derived CDR1 and CDR2 are MGHRA and YSYEKL. CDR3 length: 18 amino acids. The CDR3 sequence is CASSQTQRGGRYTGELFF. The CDR3 bases are TGCGCCAGCAGCCAGACACAGCGGGGCGGACGATACACCGGGGAGCTGTTTTTT.

This chain connects TRBV10-3 to TRBJ2-5, with TRBD2 identical over 11 bases. After removal of 0 bases from V and 5 bases from J, the junction contained 5 bases not matched to a gene. CDR1 ENHRY and CDR2 SYGVKD come from the germline V gene. There are 16 residues in the CDR3. The CDR3 here is CAISESERTSGETQYF. The CDR3 DNA is TGTGCCATCAGTGAGTCGGAGCGGACTAGCGGGGAGACCCAGTACTTC.

This clone was detected only a few times. This chain joins TRBV5-5 and TRBJ2-7, with D possibly TRBD2 on 7 matching bases. Trimming left V 6 bases short and J 3 bases short, with 22 bases between. The CDR3 sequence is 16 residues long. Germline V gene data show CDR1 as SGHKS and CDR2 as YYEKEE (reference sequence). CDR3 coding DNA: TGTGCCAGCATCCCAGCGGGTAGGGGGGGCTTCTACGAGCAGTACTTC. Translating gives CASIPAGRGGFYEQYF.

The chain employs TRBV4-2 and TRBJ2-2, with 8 bases that match TRBD1. The junction had 8 bases not matched to a gene; V was cut back by 0 bases and J by 5 bases. The CDR3 loop spans 17 amino acids. Per germline, CDR1 LGHNA and CDR2 YNFKEQ. CDR3 in DNA: TGTGCCAGCAGCCAAGAACCCCACAGGGGGATAACCGGGGAGCTGTTTTTT. Translated: CASSQEPHRGITGELFF.

V gene TRBV5-6 combines with J gene TRBJ2-4; 7 nucleotides agree with TRBD2. J gave up 10 bases and V 4 bases, and 17 bases lay outside the gene matches. Germline CDR1 and CDR2: SGHDT and YYEEEE. This CDR3 region has 16 residues. Written as DNA, the CDR3 is TGTGCCAGCAGCATACAGCCGCACGGGGGGTGGGCGATTCAGTACTTC. This gives the protein CASSIQPHGGWAIQYF.

The chain recombines TRBV19 with TRBJ1-5, with TRBD1 matching 7 bases. The CDR3 consists of 15 residues. Per germline, CDR1 LNHDA and CDR2 SQIVND (reference sequence). V trimming: 3 bases; J trimming: 9 bases; junction bases outside the gene matches: 11. As DNA, the CDR3 is TGTGCCAGTAGTATGGAGACAGGGCCGGTGAGGCCCCAGCATTTT. Amino acid sequence: CASSMETGPVRPQHF.

V usage is TRBV27 and J usage is TRBJ2-7; TRBD2 aligns across 7 bases. Losses at the gene ends were 5 bases for V and 6 bases for J; bases not matched to a gene: 7. This CDR3 spans 13 amino acids. The germline V gene has CDR1 MNHEY and CDR2 SMNVEV (reference sequence). CDR3 nucleotides: TGTGCCAGCAGTCCGGGGGGTGGTACCGAGCAGTACTTC. It specifies CASSPGGGTEQYF.

This chain connects TRBV11-3 to TRBJ1-2; 8 bases align to TRBD1. Germline V lookup: CDR1 SGHNT, CDR2 YENEEA. The V segment lost 6 bases and the J segment 6 bases; nucleotides outside the gene matches: 0. This CDR3 comprises 11 residues. The CDR3 nucleotides read TGTGCCAGCAGGGGACAGGATGGCTACACCTTC. Its protein is CASRGQDGYTF.